This T cell receptor beta chain is from a study of T cell repertoires in ileal Crohn's disease. Findings and limits, study-wide: Clonality above 26.8% at surgery always came with endoscopic recurrence. Sorted CD8 T cells held more high-frequency clones than CD4.

Eligibility required adulthood, ileal or ileocolonic Crohn's disease and indicated ileocolonic resection. Germline CDR1 and CDR2: LNHNV and YYDKDF (reference sequence). The J segment lost 10 bases and the V segment lost 5 bases, leaving 6 bases of the junction unmatched. This CDR3 has 15 residues. Per sample, roughly 530 nanograms of biopsy DNA were TCRB immunosequenced. TCRdb's table, derived via immunoSEQ multiplex PCR, lists solely in-frame clones and lacks some. In the table there are about 14,000 clones, around 84% of which are singletons. Of note for this clone: As yet, its antigen is unknown.

Material: ileal tissue. The V call is TRBV15, the J call TRBJ2-1; 15 bases align to TRBD2. The source of this sequence is an adult with Crohn's disease. CDR3 residues: CATSLGLAGGWEQFF. CDR3 nucleotides: TGTGCCACCAGCCTGGGACTAGCGGGGGGATGGGAGCAGTTCTTC.